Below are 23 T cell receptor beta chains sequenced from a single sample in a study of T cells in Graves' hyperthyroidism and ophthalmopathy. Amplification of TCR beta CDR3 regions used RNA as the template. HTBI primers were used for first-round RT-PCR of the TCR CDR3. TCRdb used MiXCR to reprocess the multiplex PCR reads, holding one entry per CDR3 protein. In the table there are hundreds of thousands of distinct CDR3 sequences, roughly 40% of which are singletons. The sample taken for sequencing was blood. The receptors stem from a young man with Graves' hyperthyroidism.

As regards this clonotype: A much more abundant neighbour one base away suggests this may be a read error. This CDR3 reads CASSLAINRDTEAFF. CDR3 nucleotides: TGTGCCAGCAGCTTAGCGATAAACAGGGACACTGAAGCTTTCTTT. V usage is TRBV7-8 and J usage is TRBJ1-1; TRBD1 might be the D (6 bases). Germline-derived CDR1 and CDR2 are SGHVS and FQNEAQ. The germline V and J ends were trimmed by 0 bases and 3 bases, with 11 bases remaining between them. CDR3 length: 15 residues. Complete variable domain (other parts from reference TRBV7-8 and TRBJ1-1): GAGVSQSPRYKVAKRGQDVALRCDPISGHVSLFWYQQALGQGPEFLTYFQNEAQLDKSGLPSDRFFAERPEGSVSTLKIQRTQQEDSAVYLCASSLAINRDTEAFFGQGTRLTVV.

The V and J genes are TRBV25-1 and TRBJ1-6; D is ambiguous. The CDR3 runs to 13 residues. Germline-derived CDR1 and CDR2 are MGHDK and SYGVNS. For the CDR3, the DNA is TGTGCTAGGGCGCCCCAAGGGAATTCACCCCTCCACTTT. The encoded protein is CARAPQGNSPLHF.

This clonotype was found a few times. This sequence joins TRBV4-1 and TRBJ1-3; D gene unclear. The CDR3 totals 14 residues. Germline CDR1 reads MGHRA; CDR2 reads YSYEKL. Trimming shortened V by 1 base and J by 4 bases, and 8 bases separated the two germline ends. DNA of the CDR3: TGCGCCAGCAGCCAAGTCGAACGAGGAAACACCATATATTTT. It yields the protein CASSQVERGNTIYF.

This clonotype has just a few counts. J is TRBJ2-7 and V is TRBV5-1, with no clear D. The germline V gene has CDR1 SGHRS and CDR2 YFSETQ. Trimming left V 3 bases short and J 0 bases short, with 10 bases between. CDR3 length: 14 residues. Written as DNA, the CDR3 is TGCGCCAGCAGCTCGACTTCCAACTCCTACGAGCAGTACTTC. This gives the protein CASSSTSNSYEQYF.

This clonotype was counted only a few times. The CDR3 region has the DNA TGTGCCAGTACCCCTATAGAAAAGGTAACAACCTACGAGCAGTACTTC. Its protein is CASTPIEKVTTYEQYF. The chain combines TRBV19 with TRBJ2-7; no definite D call. The germline CDR1 and CDR2 sequences are LNHDA and SQIVND (reference sequence). This CDR3 is built from 16 residues. Trimming left V 7 bases short and J 2 bases short, with 21 bases between.

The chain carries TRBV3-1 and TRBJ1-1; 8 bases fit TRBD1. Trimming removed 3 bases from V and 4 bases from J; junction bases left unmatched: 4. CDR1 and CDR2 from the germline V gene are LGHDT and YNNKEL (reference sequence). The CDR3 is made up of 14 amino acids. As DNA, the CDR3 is TGTGCCAGCAGCCAGAGTGGACAGGGCACTGAAGCTTTCTTT. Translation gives CASSQSGQGTEAFF.

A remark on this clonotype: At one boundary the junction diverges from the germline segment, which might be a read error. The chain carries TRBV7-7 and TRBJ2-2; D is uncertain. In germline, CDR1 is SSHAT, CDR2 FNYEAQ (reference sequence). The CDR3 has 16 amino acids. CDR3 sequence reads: CASSSGPSVNTGELFF. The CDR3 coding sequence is TGTGCTAGCAGCTCCGGGCCTTCAGTCAACACCGGGGAGCTGTTTTTT.

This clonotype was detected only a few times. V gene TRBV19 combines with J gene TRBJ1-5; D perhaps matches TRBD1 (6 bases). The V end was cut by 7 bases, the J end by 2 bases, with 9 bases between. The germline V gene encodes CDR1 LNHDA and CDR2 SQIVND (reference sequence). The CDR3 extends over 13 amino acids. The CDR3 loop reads CASMPGGNQPQHF. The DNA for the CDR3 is TGTGCCAGTATGCCAGGGGGCAATCAGCCCCAGCATTTT.

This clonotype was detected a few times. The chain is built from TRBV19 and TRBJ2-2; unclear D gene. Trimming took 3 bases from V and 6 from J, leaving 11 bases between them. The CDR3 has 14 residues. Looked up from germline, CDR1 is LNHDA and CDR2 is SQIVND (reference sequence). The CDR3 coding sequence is TGTGCCAGTAGTATGGGTCCTTTTGCCGGGGAGCTGTTTTTT. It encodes CASSMGPFAGELFF. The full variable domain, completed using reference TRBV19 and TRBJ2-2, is DGGITQSPKYLFRKEGQNVTLSCEQNLNHDAMYWYRQDPGQGLRLIYYSQIVNDFQKGDIAEGYSVSREKKESFPLTVTSAQKNPTAFYLCASSMGPFAGELFFGEGSRLTVL.

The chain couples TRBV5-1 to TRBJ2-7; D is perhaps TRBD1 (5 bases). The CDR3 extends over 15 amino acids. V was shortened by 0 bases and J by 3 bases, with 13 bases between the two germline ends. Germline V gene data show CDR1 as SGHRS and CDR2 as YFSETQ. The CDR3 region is CASSLDQGFGYEQYF. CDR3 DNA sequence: TGCGCCAGCAGCTTGGATCAGGGATTCGGCTACGAGCAGTACTTC.

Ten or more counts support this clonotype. CDR3 in amino acids: CASTSGLGNQPQHF. CDR3 nucleotide sequence: TGTGCCAGCACCTCAGGGTTAGGCAATCAGCCCCAGCATTTT. The rearrangement links TRBV7-9 to TRBJ1-5, with D perhaps matching TRBD1 (5 bases). CDR3 length equals 14 residues. CDR1 and CDR2 from the germline V gene are SEHNR and FQNEAQ (reference sequence). Trimming took 7 bases from V and 2 from J, leaving 12 bases between them.

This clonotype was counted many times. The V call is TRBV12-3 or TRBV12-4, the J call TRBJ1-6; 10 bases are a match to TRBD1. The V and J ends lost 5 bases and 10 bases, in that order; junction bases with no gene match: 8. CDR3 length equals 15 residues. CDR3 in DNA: TGTGCCAGCAGTGCCCACCGGACAGGGGGATCACCCCTCCACTTT. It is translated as CASSAHRTGGSPLHF.

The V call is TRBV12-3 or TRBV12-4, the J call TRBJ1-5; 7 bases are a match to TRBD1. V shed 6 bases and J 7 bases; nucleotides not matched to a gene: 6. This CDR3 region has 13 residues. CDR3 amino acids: CASSETGFQPQHF. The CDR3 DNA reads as TGTGCCAGCAGCGAGACAGGGTTCCAGCCCCAGCATTTT.

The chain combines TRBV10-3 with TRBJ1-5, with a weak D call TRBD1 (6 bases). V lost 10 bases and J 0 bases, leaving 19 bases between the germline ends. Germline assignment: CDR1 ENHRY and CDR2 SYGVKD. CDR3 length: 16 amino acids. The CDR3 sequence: CASSEDSVYSNQPQHF. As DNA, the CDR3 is TGTGCCAGCAGCGAGGACAGCGTCTATAGCAATCAGCCCCAGCATTTT.

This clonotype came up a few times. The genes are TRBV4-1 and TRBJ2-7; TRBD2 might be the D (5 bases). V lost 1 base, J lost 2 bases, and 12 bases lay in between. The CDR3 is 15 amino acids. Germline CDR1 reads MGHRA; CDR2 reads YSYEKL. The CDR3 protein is CASSQVSGTPYEQYF. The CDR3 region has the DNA TGCGCCAGCAGCCAAGTGTCGGGAACCCCCTACGAGCAGTACTTC.

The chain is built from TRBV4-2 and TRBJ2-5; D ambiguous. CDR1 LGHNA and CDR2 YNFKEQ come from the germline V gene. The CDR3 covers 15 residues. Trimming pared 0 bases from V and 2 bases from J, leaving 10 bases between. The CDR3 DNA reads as TGTGCCAGCAGCCAAGATAGGGATGGACAAGAGACCCAGTACTTC. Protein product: CASSQDRDGQETQYF.

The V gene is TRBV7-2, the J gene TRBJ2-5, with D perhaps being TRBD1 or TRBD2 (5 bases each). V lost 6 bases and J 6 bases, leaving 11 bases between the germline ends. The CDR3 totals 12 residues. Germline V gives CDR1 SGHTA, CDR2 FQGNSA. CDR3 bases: TGTGCCAGCAGTTGGGGGTTGAAGACCCAGTACTTC. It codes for CASSWGLKTQYF.

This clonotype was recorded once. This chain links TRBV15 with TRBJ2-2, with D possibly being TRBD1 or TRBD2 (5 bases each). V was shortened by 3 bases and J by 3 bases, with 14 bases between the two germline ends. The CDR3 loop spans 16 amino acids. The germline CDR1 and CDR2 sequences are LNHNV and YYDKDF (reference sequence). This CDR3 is CATSRRGDGYTGELFF. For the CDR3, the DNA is TGTGCCACCAGCAGGCGAGGGGATGGCTACACCGGGGAGCTGTTTTTT.

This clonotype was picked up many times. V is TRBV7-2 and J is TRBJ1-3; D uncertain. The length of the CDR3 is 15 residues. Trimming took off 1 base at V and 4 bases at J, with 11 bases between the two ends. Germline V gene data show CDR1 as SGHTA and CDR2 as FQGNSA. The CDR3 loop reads CASSLGIFGGNTIYF. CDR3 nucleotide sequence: TGTGCCAGCAGCTTAGGGATTTTTGGCGGAAACACCATATATTTT.

The chain's CDR3 is CASSPGYRFYEQYF. The CDR3 DNA follows: TGTGCCAGTAGCCCGGGTTACAGGTTCTACGAGCAGTACTTC. This chain joins TRBV19 and TRBJ2-7, with D perhaps matching TRBD1 (5 bases). The CDR3 is 14 amino acids. The germline gives CDR1 LNHDA, CDR2 SQIVND (reference sequence). Trimming pared 6 bases from V and 3 bases from J, leaving 15 bases between.

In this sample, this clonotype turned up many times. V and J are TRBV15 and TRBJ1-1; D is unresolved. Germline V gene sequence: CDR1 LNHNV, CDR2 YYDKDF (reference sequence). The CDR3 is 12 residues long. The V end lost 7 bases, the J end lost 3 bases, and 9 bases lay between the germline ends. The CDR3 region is CATKRLDTEAFF. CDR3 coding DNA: TGTGCCACCAAGAGGTTGGACACTGAAGCTTTCTTT.

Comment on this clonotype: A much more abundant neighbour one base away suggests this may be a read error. This CDR3 is CASSSGGPWTQYF. CDR3 coding DNA: TGTGCCAGCAGCTCCGGGGGACCCTGGACCCAGTACTTC. The V and J genes are TRBV7-2 and TRBJ2-5; maybe TRBD2 (6 bases). V lost 4 bases, J lost 7 bases, and 13 bases lay in between. The CDR3 is made up of 13 amino acids. The germline CDR1 and CDR2 sequences are SGHTA and FQGNSA.

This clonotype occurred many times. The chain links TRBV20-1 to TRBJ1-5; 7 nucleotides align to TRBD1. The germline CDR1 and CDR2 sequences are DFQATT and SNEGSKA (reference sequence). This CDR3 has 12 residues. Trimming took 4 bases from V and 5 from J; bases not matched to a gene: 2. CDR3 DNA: TGCAGTGCTACAGGGGGGGATCAGCCCCAGCATTTT. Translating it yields CSATGGDQPQHF.